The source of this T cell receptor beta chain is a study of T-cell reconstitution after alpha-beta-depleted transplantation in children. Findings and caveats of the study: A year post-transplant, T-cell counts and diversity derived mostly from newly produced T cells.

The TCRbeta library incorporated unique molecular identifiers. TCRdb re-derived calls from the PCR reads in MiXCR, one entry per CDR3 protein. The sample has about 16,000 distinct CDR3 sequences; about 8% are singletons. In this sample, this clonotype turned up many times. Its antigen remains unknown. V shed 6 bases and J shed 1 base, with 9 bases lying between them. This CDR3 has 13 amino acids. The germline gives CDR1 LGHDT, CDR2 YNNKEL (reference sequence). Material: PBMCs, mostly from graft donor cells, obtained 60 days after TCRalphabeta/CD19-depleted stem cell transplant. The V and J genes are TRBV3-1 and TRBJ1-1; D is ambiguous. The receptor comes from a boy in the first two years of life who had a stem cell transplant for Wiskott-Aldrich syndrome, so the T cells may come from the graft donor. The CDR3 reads CASRTSGNTEAFF. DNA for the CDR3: TGTGCCAGCAGAACCTCCGGGAACACTGAAGCTTTCTTT.